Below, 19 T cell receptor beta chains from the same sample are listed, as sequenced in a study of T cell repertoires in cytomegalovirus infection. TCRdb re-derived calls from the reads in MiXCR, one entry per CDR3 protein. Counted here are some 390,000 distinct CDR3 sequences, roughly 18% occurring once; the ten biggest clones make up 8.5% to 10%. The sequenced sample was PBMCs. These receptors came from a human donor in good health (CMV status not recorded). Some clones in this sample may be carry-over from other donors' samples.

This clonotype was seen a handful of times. DNA for the CDR3: TGTGCCAGCAGCATTCAAGCGGGGGCAGTTGATACGCAGTATTTT. Translating gives CASSIQAGAVDTQYF. The rearrangement joins TRBV11-2 to TRBJ2-3, with 8 nucleotides matching TRBD2. The V gene's germline CDR1 is SGHAT and CDR2 FQNNGV. V trimming: 5 bases; J trimming: 6 bases; junction bases outside the gene matches: 10. This CDR3 comprises 15 residues.

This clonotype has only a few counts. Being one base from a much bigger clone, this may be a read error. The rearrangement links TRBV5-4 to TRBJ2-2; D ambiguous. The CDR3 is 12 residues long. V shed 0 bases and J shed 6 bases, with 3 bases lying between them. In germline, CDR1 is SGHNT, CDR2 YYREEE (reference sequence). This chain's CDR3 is CASSLESGELFF. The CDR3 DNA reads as TGTGCCAGCAGCTTGGAGTCCGGGGAGCTGTTTTTT.

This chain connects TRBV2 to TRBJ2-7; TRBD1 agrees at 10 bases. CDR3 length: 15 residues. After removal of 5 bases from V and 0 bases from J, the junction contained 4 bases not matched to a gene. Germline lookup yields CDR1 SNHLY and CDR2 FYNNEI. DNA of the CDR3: TGTGCCAGCAGTATCGACAGGGGGCCCTCCTACGAGCAGTACTTC. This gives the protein CASSIDRGPSYEQYF.

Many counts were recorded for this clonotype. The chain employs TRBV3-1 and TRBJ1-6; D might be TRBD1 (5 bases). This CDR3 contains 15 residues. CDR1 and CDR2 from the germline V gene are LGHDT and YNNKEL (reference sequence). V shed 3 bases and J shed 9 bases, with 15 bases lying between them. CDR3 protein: CASSQRDGQTSPLHF. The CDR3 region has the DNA TGTGCCAGCAGCCAGCGGGACGGTCAAACTTCACCCCTCCACTTT.

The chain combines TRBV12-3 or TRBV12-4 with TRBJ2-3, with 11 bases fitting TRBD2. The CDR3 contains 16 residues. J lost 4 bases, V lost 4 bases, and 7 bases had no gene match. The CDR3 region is CASSSASGGTADTQYF. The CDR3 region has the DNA TGTGCCAGCAGTTCAGCTAGCGGGGGGACCGCAGATACGCAGTATTTT.

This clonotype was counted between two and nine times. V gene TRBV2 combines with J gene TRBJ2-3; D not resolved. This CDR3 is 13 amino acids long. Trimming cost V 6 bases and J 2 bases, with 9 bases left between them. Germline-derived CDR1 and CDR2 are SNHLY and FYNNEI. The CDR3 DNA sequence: TGTGCCAGCAGGGGCGAACACACAGATACGCAGTATTTT. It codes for CASRGEHTDTQYF.

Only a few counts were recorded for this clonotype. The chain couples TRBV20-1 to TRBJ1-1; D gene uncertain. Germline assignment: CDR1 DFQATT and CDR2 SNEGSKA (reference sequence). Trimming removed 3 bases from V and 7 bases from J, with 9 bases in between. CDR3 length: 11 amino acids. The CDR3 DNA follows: TGCAGTGCTAGTCAAACGGGTGAAGCTTTCTTT. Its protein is CSASQTGEAFF.

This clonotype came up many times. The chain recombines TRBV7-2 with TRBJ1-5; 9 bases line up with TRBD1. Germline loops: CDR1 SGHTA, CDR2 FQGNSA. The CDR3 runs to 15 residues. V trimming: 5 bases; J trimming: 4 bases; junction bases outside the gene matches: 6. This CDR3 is CASSPRTGDNQPQHF. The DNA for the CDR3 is TGTGCCAGCAGCCCTAGGACAGGGGATAATCAGCCCCAGCATTTT.

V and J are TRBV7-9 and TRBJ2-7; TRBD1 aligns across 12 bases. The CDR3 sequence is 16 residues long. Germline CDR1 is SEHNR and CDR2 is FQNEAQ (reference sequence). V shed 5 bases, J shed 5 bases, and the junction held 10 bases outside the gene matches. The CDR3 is CASSLQLGQGADEQYF. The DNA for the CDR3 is TGTGCCAGCAGCCTACAGTTGGGACAGGGGGCGGACGAGCAGTACTTC.

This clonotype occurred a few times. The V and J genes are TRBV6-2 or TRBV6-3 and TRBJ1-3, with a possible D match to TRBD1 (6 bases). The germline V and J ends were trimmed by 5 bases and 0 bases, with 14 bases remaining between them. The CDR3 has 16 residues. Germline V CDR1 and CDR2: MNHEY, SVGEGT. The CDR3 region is CASSRTGTRSGNTIYF. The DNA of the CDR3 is TGTGCCAGCAGTCGAACCGGGACACGCTCTGGAAACACCATATATTTT.

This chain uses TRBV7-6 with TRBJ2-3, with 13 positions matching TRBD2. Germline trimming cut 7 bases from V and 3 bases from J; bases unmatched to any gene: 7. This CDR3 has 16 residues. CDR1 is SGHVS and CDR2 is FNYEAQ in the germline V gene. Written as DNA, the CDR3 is TGTGCCAGCAAACGGACTAGCGGGGGAACGACAGATACGCAGTATTTT. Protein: CASKRTSGGTTDTQYF.

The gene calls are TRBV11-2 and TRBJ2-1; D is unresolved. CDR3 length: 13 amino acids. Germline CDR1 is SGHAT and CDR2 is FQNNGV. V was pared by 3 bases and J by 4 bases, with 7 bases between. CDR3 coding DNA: TGTGCCAGCAGCTTCTTGAGATACAATGAGCAGTTCTTC. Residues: CASSFLRYNEQFF.

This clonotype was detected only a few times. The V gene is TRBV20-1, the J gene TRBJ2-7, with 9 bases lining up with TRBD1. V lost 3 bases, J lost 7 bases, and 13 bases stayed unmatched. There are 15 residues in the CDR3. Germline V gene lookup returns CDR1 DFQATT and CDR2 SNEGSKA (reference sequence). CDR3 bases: TGCAGTGCTAGCCCCCGGGACAGGGAGACTAGGGAGCAGTACTTC. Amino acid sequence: CSASPRDRETREQYF.

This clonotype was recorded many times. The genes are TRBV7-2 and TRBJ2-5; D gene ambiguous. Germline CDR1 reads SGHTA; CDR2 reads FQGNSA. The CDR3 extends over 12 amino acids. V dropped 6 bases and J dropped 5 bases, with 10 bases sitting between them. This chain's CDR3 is CASSYSSETQYF. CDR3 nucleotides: TGTGCCAGCAGTTATTCTTCTGAGACCCAGTACTTC.

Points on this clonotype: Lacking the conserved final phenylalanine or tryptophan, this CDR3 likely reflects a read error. For the CDR3, the DNA is TGTGCCAGCAGCTCTTTGCAGGATTACGAGCAGTACTTA. It translates to CASSSLQDYEQYL. The chain couples TRBV11-2 to TRBJ2-7; D gene ambiguous. The CDR3 sequence is 13 residues long. V shed 4 bases and J shed 4 bases, with 11 bases lying between them. In germline, CDR1 is SGHAT, CDR2 FQNNGV.

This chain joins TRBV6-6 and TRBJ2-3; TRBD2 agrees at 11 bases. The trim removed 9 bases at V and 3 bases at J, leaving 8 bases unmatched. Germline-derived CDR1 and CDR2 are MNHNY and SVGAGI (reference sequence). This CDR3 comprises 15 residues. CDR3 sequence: CASGMTSGVTDTQYF. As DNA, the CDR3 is TGTGCCAGTGGGATGACTAGCGGGGTGACAGATACGCAGTATTTT.

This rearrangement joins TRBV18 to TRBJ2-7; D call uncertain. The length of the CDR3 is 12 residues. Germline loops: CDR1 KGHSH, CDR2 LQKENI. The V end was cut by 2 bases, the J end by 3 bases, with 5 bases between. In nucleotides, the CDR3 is TGTGCCAGCTCACCAAGTTTCTACGAGCAGTACTTC. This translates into CASSPSFYEQYF.

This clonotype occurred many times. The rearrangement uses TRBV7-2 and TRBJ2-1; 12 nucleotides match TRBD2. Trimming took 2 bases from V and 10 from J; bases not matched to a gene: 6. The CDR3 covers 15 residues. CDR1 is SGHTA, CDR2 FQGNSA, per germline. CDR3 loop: CASSLSTSGSGEQFF. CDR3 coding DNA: TGTGCCAGCAGCTTATCGACTAGCGGGAGCGGGGAGCAGTTCTTC.

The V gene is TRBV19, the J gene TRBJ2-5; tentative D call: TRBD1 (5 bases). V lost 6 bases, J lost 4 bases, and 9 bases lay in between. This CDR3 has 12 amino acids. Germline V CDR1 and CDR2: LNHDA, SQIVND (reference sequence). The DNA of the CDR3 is TGTGCCAGTAGGGACATCGGAGAGACCCAGTACTTC. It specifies CASRDIGETQYF.